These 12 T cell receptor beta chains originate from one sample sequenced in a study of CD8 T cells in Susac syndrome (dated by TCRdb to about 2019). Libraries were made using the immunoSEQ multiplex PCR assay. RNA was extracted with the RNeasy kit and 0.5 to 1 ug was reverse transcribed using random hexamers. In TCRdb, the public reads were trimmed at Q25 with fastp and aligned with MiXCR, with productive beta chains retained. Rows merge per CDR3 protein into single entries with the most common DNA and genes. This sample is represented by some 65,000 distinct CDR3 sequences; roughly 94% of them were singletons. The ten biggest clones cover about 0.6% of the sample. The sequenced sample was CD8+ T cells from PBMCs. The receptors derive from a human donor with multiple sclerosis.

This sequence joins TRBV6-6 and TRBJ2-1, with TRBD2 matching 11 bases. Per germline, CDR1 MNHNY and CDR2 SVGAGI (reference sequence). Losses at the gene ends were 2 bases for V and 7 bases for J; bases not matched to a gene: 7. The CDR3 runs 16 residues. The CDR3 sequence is CASSYLAGGRGNEQFF. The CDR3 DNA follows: TGTGCCAGCAGTTACCTAGCGGGGGGCCGGGGAAATGAGCAGTTCTTC.

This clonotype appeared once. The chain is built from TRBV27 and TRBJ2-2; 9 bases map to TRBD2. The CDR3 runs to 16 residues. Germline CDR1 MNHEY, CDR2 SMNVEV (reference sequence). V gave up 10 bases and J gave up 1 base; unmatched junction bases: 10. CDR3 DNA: TGTGCCACCCAGACTAGCGGAATCCTGAACACCGGGGAGCTGTTTTTT. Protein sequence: CATQTSGILNTGELFF.

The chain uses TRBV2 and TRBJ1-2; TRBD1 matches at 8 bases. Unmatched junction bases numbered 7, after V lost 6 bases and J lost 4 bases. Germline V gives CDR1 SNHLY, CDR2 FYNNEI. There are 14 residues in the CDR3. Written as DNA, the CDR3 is TGTGCCAGCAGCGAGGGACAGGCAATCTATGGCTACACCTTC. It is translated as CASSEGQAIYGYTF. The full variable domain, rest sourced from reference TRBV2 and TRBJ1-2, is EPEVTQTPSHQVTQMGQEVILRCVPISNHLYFYWYRQILGQKVEFLVSFYNNEISEKSEIFDDQFSVERPDGSNFTLKIRSTKLEDSAMYFCASSEGQAIYGYTFGSGTRLTVV.

The CDR3 nucleotides read TGTGCCAGCAGCTTGACAGGATTTATTGGAGATACGCAGTATTTT. Translated: CASSLTGFIGDTQYF. This chain joins TRBV25-1 and TRBJ2-3, with D perhaps TRBD1 (6 bases). The germline V and J ends were trimmed by 6 bases and 5 bases, with 18 bases remaining between them. The CDR3 length is 15 residues. Germline-derived CDR1 and CDR2 are MGHDK and SYGVNS.

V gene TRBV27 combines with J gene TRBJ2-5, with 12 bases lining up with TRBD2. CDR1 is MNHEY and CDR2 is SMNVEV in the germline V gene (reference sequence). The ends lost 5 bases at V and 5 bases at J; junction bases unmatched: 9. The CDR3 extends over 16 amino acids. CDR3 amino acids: CASSARLAGVEETQYF. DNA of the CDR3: TGTGCCAGCAGTGCCCGACTAGCGGGGGTTGAGGAGACCCAGTACTTC.

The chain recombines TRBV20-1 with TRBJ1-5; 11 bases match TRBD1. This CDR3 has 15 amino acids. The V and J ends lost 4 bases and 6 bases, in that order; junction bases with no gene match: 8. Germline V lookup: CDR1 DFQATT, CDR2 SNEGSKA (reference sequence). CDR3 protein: CSATSGTGGSQPQHF. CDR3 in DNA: TGCAGTGCTACTTCAGGGACAGGGGGTAGTCAGCCCCAGCATTTT.

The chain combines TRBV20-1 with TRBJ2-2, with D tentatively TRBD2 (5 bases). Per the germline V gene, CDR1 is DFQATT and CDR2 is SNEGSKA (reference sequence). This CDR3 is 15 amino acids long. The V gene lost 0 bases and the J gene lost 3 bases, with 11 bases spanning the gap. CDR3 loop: CSARDRRWDTGELFF. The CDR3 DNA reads TGCAGTGCTAGAGATCGGAGGTGGGACACCGGGGAGCTGTTTTTT.

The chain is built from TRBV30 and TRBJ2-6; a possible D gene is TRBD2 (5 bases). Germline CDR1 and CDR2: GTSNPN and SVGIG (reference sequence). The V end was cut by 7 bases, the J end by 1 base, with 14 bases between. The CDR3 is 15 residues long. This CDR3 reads CALETEGSGANVLTF. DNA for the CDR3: TGTGCCTTGGAAACTGAGGGTTCTGGGGCCAACGTCCTGACTTTC.

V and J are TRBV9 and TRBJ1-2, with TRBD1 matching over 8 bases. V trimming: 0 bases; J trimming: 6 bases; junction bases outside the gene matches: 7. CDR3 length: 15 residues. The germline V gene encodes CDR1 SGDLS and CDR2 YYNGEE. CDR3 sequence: CASSVAGTGLDGYTF. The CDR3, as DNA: TGTGCCAGCAGCGTAGCTGGGACAGGCCTCGATGGCTACACCTTC.

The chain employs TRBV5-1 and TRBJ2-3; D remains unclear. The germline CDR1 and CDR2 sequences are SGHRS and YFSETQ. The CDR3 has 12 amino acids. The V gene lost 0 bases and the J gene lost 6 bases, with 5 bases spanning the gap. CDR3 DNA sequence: TGCGCCAGCAGCTTGGAACCGGATACGCAGTATTTT. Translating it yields CASSLEPDTQYF. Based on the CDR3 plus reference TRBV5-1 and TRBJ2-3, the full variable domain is KAGVTQTPRYLIKTRGQQVTLSCSPISGHRSVSWYQQTPGQGLQFLFEYFSETQRNKGNFPGRFSGRQFSNSRSEMNVSTLELGDSALYLCASSLEPDTQYFGPGTRLTVL.

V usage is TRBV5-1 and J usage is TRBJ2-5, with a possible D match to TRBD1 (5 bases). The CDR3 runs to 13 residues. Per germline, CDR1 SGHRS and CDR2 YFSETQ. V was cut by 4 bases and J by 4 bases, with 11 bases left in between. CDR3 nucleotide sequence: TGCGCCAGCAGCGTAAGAAGGGGAGAGACCCAGTACTTC. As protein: CASSVRRGETQYF.

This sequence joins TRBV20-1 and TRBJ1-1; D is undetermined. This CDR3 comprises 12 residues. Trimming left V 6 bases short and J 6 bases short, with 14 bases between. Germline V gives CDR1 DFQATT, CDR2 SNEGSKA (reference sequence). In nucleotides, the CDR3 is TGCAGTGCGAAGGACCTTCGGGCTGAAGCTTTCTTT. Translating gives CSAKDLRAEAFF.